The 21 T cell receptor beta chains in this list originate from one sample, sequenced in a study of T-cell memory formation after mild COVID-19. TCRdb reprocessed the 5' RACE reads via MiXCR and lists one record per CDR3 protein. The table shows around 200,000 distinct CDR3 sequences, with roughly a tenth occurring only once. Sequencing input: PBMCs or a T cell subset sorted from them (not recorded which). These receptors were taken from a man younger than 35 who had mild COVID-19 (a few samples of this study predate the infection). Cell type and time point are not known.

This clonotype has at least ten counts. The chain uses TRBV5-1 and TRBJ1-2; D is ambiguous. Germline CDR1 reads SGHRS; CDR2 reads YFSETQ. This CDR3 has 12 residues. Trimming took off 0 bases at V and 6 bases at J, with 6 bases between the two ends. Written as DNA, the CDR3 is TGCGCCAGCAGCTTGGAAGAGCATGGCTACACCTTC. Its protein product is CASSLEEHGYTF.

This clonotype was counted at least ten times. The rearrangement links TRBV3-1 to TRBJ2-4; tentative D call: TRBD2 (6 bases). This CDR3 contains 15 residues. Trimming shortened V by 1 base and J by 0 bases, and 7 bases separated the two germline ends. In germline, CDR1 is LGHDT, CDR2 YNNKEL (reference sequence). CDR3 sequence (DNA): TGTGCCAGCAGCCAAGGGGGACTAGCCAAAAACATTCAGTACTTC. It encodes CASSQGGLAKNIQYF.

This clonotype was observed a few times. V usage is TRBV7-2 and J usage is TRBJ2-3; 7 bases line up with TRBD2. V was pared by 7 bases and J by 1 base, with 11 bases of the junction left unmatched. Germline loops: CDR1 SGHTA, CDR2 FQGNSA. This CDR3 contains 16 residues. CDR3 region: CASNKVSGVGTDTQYF. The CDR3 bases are TGTGCCAGCAACAAAGTGAGCGGGGTTGGCACAGATACGCAGTATTTT.

The CDR3 bases are TGTGCCAGCAGTATCACAGGGGACGGCTACACCTTC. Residues: CASSITGDGYTF. V is TRBV25-1 and J is TRBJ1-2; 7 bases align to TRBD1. The CDR3 consists of 12 residues. V gave up 5 bases and J gave up 8 bases; unmatched junction bases: 5. The germline V gene encodes CDR1 MGHDK and CDR2 SYGVNS.

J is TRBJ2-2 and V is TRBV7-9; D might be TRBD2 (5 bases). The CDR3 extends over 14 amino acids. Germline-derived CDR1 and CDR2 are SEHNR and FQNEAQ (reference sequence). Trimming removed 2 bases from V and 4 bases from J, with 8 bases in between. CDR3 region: CASSLRGTTGELFF. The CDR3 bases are TGTGCCAGCAGCTTACGGGGTACCACCGGGGAGCTGTTTTTT.

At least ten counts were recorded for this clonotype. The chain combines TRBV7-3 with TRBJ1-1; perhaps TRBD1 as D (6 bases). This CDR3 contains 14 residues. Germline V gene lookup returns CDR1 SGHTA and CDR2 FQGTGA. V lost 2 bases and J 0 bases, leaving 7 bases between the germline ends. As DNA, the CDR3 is TGTGCCAGCAGCTTAGACAGGATGAACACTGAAGCTTTCTTT. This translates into CASSLDRMNTEAFF.

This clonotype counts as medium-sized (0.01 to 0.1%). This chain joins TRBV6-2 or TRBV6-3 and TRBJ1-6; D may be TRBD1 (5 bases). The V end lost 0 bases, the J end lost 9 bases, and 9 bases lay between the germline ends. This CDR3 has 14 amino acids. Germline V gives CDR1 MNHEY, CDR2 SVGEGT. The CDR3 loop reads CASSYSGGTSPLHF. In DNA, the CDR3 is TGTGCCAGCAGTTACTCGGGGGGGACTTCACCCCTCCACTTT.

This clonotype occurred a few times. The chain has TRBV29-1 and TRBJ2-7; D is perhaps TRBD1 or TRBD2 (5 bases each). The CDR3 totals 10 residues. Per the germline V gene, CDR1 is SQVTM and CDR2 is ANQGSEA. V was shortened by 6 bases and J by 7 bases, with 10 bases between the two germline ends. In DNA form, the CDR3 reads TGCAGCGTGGGGGTGGATGAGCAGTACTTC. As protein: CSVGVDEQYF.

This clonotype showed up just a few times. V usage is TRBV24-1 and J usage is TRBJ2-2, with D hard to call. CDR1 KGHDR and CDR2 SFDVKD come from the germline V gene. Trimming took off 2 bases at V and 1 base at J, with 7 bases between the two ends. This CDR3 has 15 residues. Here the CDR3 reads CATSDSAENTGELFF. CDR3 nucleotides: TGTGCCACCAGTGATTCGGCTGAGAACACCGGGGAGCTGTTTTTT.

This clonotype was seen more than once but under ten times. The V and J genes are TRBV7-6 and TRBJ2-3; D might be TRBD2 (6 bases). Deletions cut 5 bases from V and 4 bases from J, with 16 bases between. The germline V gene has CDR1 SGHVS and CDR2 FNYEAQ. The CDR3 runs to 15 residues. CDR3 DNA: TGTGCCAGCAGCCTATCCCGGGGGTTCTCAGATACGCAGTATTTT. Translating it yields CASSLSRGFSDTQYF.

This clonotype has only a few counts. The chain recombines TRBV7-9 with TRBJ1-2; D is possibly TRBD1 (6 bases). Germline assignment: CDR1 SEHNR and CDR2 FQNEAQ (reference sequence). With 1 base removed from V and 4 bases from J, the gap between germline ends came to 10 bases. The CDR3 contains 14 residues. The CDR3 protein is CASSLEGGIYGYTF. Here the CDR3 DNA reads TGTGCCAGCAGCTTAGAAGGGGGAATCTATGGCTACACCTTC. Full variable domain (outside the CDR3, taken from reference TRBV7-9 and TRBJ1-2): DTGVSQNPRHKITKRGQNVTFRCDPISEHNRLYWYRQTLGQGPEFLTYFQNEAQLEKSRLLSDRFSAERPKGSFSTLEIQRTEQGDSAMYLCASSLEGGIYGYTFGSGTRLTVV.

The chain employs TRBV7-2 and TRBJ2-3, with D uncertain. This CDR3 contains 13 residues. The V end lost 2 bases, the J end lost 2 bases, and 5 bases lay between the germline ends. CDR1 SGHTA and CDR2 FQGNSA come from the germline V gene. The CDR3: CASSLQYTDTQYF. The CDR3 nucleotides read TGTGCCAGCAGCTTACAGTACACAGATACGCAGTATTTT.

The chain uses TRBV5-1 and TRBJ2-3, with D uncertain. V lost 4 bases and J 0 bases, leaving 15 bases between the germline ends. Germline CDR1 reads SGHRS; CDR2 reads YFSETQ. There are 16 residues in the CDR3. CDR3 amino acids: CASSPVGTSSTDTQYF. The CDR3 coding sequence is TGCGCCAGCAGCCCGGTCGGCACGTCTAGCACAGATACGCAGTATTTT.

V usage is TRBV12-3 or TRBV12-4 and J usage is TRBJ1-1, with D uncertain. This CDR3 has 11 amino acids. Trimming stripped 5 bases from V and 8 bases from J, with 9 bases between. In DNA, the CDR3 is TGTGCCAGCAGTGATAGGGCCGAAGCTTTCTTT. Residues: CASSDRAEAFF.

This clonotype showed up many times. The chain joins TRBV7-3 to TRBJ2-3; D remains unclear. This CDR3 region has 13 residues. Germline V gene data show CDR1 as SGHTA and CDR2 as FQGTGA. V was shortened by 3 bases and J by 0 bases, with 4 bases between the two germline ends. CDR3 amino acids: CASSFPSTDTQYF. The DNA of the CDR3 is TGTGCCAGCAGCTTTCCGAGCACAGATACGCAGTATTTT.

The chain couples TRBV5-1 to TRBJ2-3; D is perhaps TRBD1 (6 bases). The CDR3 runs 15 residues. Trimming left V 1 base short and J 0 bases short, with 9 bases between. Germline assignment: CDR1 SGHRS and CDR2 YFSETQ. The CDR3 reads CASSLYRGSTDTQYF. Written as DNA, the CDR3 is TGCGCCAGCAGCTTGTATAGGGGGAGCACAGATACGCAGTATTTT. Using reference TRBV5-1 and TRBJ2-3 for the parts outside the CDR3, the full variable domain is KAGVTQTPRYLIKTRGQQVTLSCSPISGHRSVSWYQQTPGQGLQFLFEYFSETQRNKGNFPGRFSGRQFSNSRSEMNVSTLELGDSALYLCASSLYRGSTDTQYFGPGTRLTVL.

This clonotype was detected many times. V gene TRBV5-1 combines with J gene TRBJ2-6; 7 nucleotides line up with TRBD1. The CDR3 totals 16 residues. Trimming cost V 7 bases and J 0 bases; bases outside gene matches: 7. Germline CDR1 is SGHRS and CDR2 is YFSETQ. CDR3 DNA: TGCGCCAGCGACAGGGACGGGACCTCTGGGGCCAACGTCCTGACTTTC. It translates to CASDRDGTSGANVLTF.

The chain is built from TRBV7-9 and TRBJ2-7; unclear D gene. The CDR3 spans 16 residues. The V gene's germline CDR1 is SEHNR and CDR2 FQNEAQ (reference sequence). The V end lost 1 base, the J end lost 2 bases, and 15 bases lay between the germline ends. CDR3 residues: CASSLVDLFVTYEQYF. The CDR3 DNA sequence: TGTGCCAGCAGCTTAGTAGACCTGTTCGTTACCTACGAGCAGTACTTC.

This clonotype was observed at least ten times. The CDR3 DNA follows: TGTGCCAGCAGCTTTCGTCAACGAAATGAGCAGTTCTTC. This gives the protein CASSFRQRNEQFF. The gene calls are TRBV7-2 and TRBJ2-1; no definite D call. The CDR3 loop spans 13 amino acids. CDR1 is SGHTA and CDR2 is FQGNSA in the germline V gene. Trimming stripped 3 bases from V and 7 bases from J, with 10 bases between. Looking up the rest from reference TRBV7-2 and TRBJ2-1 gives the full variable domain: GAGVSQSPSNKVTEKGKDVELRCDPISGHTALYWYRQSLGQGLEFLIYFQGNSAPDKSGLPSDRFSAERTGGSVSTLTIQRTQQEDSAVYLCASSFRQRNEQFFGPGTRLTVL.

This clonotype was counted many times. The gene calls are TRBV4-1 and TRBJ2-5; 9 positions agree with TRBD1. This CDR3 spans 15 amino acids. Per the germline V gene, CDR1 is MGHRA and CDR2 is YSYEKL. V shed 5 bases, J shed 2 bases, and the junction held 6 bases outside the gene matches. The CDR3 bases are TGCGCCAGCAGCAAAGCGACAGGGGGGCAAGAGACCCAGTACTTC. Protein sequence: CASSKATGGQETQYF.

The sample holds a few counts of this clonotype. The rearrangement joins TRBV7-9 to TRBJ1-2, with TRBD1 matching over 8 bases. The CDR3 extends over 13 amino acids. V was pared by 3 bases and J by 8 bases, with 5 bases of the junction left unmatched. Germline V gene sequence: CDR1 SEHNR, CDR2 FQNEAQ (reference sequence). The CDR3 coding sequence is TGTGCCAGCAGCTTTCCGGACAGGGCCGGCTACACCTTC. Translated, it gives CASSFPDRAGYTF.